This T cell receptor beta chain came from a study of blood T cell repertoires in COVID-19. The length of the CDR3 is 14 residues. The V end lost 5 bases, the J end lost 7 bases, and 15 bases lay between the germline ends. Germline lookup yields CDR1 LNHDA and CDR2 SQIVND (reference sequence). This table comes from immunoSEQ multiplex PCR, and its TCRdb copy is limited to in-frame clones, with some not included. The data show about 180,000 clones, with over 75% seen just once and more than 2.5% held by the top ten. The sample was peripheral blood. The TCR originated in a man aged 55 to 69 with acute or convalescent COVID-19. The rearrangement links TRBV19 to TRBJ1-5; perhaps TRBD1 as D (6 bases). The CDR3 nucleotides are TGTGCCAGTAGTCAATGGGACAATAGGCAGCCCCAGCATTTT. This encodes CASSQWDNRQPQHF.